The rows below give T cell receptor beta chains drawn from one sample of a study of neoadjuvant anti-PD-1 for oral cavity cancer. Repertoires were generated with immunoSEQ multiplex PCR, while TCRdb's copy carries only in-frame clones and drops some. This table has 75,000 or so clones, around 80% appearing once. The source was PBMCs, collected before nivolumab (anti-PD-1) treatment. These receptor sequences come from a person between 35 and 79 years old with oral cavity squamous cell carcinoma. Each CDR3 is given without its conserved first and last residue.

V: TRBV6-5; J: TRBJ2-7; CDR3: ASSYVRGYEQY
V: TRBV14; J: TRBJ2-1; CDR3: ASSPQHYYNEQF
V: TRBV2; J: TRBJ1-1; CDR3: ASSVDSKGTEAF
V: TRBV30; J: TRBJ1-4; CDR3: ACPGTVNEKLF
V: TRBV20-1; J: TRBJ2-1; CDR3: SASLGSEQF
V: TRBV4-1; J: TRBJ2-2; CDR3: ASSQGVGGTANTGELF
V: TRBV19; J: TRBJ1-5; CDR3: ASSIRQKGSPQH
V: TRBV30; J: TRBJ1-5; CDR3: AWSMTGNLQPQH
V: TRBV27; J: TRBJ2-5; CDR3: ASSLSTGGMETQY
V: TRBV6-5; J: TRBJ2-1; CDR3: ASSYYSGGNEQF
V: TRBV6-5; J: TRBJ1-1; CDR3: ASSYDEGTEAF
V: TRBV10-1; J: TRBJ1-4; CDR3: ASSDPGWEKLF
V: TRBV6-1; J: TRBJ2-2; CDR3: ASSAMGLVTGELF
V: TRBV15; J: TRBJ1-1; CDR3: ATSRVGGTEAF
V: TRBV2; J: TRBJ1-1; CDR3: ASSEQGGITEAF
V: TRBV25-1; J: TRBJ2-5; CDR3: ASSEYRTKRVETQY
V: TRBV5-1; J: TRBJ2-7; CDR3: ASSAQEKSEQY
V: TRBV7-8; J: TRBJ2-3; CDR3: ASSPTVGDTQY
V: TRBV7-2; J: TRBJ2-2; CDR3: ASSLVGSGAGELF
V: TRBV28; J: TRBJ2-7; CDR3: ASSNGGQGGTYEQY
V: TRBV10-3; J: TRBJ2-2; CDR3: AISDPGRGYTGELF
V: TRBV11-2; J: TRBJ1-1; CDR3: ASSEGAEAF
V: TRBV10-3; J: TRBJ1-5; CDR3: AISPGESNQPQH
V: TRBV7-2; J: TRBJ2-7; CDR3: ASSPDWGSSYEQY
V: TRBV5-1; J: TRBJ1-1; CDR3: ASTSNWGGTF
V: TRBV2; J: TRBJ2-1; CDR3: ASSEVGLSSYNEQF
V: TRBV6-1; J: TRBJ2-3; CDR3: ASSGLVSTDTQY
V: TRBV5-1; J: TRBJ1-4; CDR3: ASSLVIPGEKLF
V: TRBV6-5; J: TRBJ2-7; CDR3: ASSYRGGRNYEQY
V: TRBV9; J: TRBJ2-7; CDR3: ASSVAGGTYEQY
V: TRBV11-2; J: TRBJ2-1; CDR3: ASSQGYETPGAQF
V: TRBV6-1; J: TRBJ2-7; CDR3: ASSEQASRVREQY
V: TRBV12-5; J: TRBJ1-1; CDR3: ASGLNSGTEAF
V: TRBV6-6; J: TRBJ2-3; CDR3: ASSSLALSTDTQY
V: TRBV10-3; J: TRBJ1-1; CDR3: AISVTGSTEAF
V: TRBV15; J: TRBJ1-4; CDR3: ATSRDPGREKLF
V: TRBV7-3; J: TRBJ1-1; CDR3: ASAGQPNTEAF
V: TRBV7-6; J: TRBJ1-5; CDR3: ASSLGRQGDQPQH
V: TRBV4-1; J: TRBJ2-2; CDR3: ASSQETLGGELF
V: TRBV7-3; J: TRBJ2-1; CDR3: ASSLTGPRTEQF
V: TRBV28; J: TRBJ1-2; CDR3: ASSLLQGTYGYT
V: TRBV5-1; J: TRBJ1-1; CDR3: ASSLIGTVSPEAF